The clone carrying this T cell receptor (beta chain) was detected only a few times. Its antigen is as yet unknown. The V end lost 8 bases, the J end lost 3 bases, and 18 bases lay between the germline ends. This CDR3 is built from 14 residues. The germline V gene has CDR1 SQVTM and CDR2 ANQGSEA. These data come from a study of blood T cells in healthy people across ages. A second about 6 to 11 cycle PCR used barcoded and J-beta primers. MiXCR was run by TCRdb on the 5' RACE reads, yielding one entry per CDR3 protein. The sample includes over 300,000 distinct CDR3 sequences, roughly half of them seen just once. Notes on the study in general: Diversity figures derived from one million T cells were judged to underestimate the true value. Changes in expanded clonotypes were possibly confounded, as the CMV status of donors was unknown.

The sequenced sample consisted of blood. The chain carries TRBV29-1 and TRBJ2-3, with unresolved D. The receptor was derived from a man between 60 and 75 years old in good health. CDR3 in DNA: TGCAGCCGCCAGTTAGGGTGGAGAACAGATACGCAGTATTTT. It specifies CSRQLGWRTDTQYF.